This record covers a single TCR beta chain. The CDR3 totals 16 residues. The V end lost 4 bases, the J end lost 3 bases, and 16 bases lay between the germline ends. Looked up from germline, CDR1 is MNHNS and CDR2 is SASEGT. The data originate from a study of blood T cell repertoires in COVID-19. Study-wide context: Sites in the United States, Italy and Spain provided acute and convalescent COVID-19 samples. Sources were T cells, B-cell-depleted T cells, or PBMCs; the material itself was cDNA or gDNA.

In the original workflow: Using reference gene primer amplification, nucleated cell counts were estimated. Measured with immunoSEQ multiplex PCR; TCRdb has only the in-frame clones, and not every one. D and trimming come from the DNA, and the V and J calls and clone size come from that table. The data contain over 100,000 clones, around 89% of them singletons. The sequenced sample was peripheral blood. The genes are TRBV6-1 and TRBJ2-4; D possibly corresponds to TRBD2 (5 bases). The sequence was obtained from a human donor in a cohort sampled during active COVID-19. The CDR3 region has the DNA TGTGCCAGCAGTGTATTCGTCTCGGGGAGCAAAAACATTCAGTACTTC. This translates into CASSVFVSGSKNIQYF.